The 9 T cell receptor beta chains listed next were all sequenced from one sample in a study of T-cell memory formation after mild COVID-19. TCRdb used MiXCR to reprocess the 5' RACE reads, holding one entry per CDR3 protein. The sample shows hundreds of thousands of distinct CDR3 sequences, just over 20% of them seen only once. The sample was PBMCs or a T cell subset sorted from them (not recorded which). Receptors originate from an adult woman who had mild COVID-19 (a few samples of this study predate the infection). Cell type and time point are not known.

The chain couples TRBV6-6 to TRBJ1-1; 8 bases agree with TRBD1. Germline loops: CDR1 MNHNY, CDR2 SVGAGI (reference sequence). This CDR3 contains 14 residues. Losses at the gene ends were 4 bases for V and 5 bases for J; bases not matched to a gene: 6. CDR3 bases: TGTGCCAGCAGTTTCATGGACAGGGAGACTGAAGCTTTCTTT. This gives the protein CASSFMDRETEAFF.

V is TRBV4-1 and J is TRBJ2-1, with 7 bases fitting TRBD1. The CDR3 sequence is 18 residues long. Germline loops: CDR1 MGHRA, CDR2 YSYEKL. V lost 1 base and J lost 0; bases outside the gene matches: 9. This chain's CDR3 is CASSQGQGETSSYNEQFF. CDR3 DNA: TGCGCCAGCAGCCAAGGACAGGGCGAAACGAGCTCCTACAATGAGCAGTTCTTC.

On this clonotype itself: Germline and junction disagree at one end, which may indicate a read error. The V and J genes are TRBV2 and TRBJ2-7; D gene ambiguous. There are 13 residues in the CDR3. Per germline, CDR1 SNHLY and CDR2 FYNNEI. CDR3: CASNIGTYYGQYF. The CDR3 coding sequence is TGTGCCAGCAATATCGGTACATACTACGGGCAGTACTTC.

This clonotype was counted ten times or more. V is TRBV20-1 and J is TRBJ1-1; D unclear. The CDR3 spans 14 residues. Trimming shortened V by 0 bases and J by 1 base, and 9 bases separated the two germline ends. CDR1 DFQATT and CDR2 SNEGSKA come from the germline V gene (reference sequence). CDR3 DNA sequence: TGCAGTGCTAGAGATATGGATTCGAACACTGAAGCTTTCTTT. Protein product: CSARDMDSNTEAFF.

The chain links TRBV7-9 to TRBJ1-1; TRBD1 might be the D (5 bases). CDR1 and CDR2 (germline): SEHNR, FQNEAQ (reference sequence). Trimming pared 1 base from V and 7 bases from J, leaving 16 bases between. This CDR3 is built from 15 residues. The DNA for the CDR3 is TGTGCCAGCAGCTTAGTTCAGGGAGGGGAACATGAAGCTTTCTTT. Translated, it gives CASSLVQGGEHEAFF.

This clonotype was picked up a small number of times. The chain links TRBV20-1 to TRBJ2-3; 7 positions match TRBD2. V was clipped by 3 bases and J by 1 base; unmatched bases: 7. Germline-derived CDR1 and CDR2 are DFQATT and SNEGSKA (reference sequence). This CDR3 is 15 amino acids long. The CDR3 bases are TGCAGTGCTAGTGTCGGCGGGAGTCGCACAGATACGCAGTATTTT. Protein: CSASVGGSRTDTQYF.

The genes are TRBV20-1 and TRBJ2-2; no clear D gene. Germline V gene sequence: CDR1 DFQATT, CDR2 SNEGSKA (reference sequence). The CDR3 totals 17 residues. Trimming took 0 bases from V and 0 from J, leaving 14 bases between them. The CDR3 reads CSARDRRAPSNTGELFF. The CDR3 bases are TGCAGTGCTAGAGATCGGCGAGCCCCGTCGAACACCGGGGAGCTGTTTTTT.

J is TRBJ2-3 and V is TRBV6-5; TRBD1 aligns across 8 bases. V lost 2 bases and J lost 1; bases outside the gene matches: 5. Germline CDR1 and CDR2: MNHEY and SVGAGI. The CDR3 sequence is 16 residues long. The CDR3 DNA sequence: TGTGCCAGCAGTTACACCCCGACAGGGGGCACAGATACGCAGTATTTT. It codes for CASSYTPTGGTDTQYF.

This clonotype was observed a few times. CDR3 protein: CASSTGQGATGELFF. The CDR3 DNA sequence: TGCGCCAGCAGCACGGGACAGGGGGCAACCGGGGAGCTGTTTTTT. This chain links TRBV5-1 with TRBJ2-2; 12 nucleotides agree with TRBD1. From germline, CDR1 is SGHRS and CDR2 YFSETQ. After removal of 4 bases from V and 5 bases from J, the junction contained 3 bases not matched to a gene. This CDR3 is built from 15 residues.